This is a list of T cell receptor beta chains from one sample in a study of blood T cell repertoires in COVID-19. TCRdb's copy holds only in-frame clones and misses some; the assay was immunoSEQ multiplex PCR. The repertoire has around 180,000 clones, approximately 74% of them found once; the top ten carry about 3%. The sample taken for sequencing was peripheral blood. The receptors were sampled from a woman older than 75 with acute or convalescent COVID-19. CDR3s include the opening cysteine and the closing phenylalanine or tryptophan. The D gene is left open where the match is weak. For some rows the clone size is stated as once, few or many, or as a class when expanded; others skip it.

clone size: few
D gene: TRBD1
V gene: TRBV7-9
J gene: TRBJ2-7
CDR3 DNA: TGTGCCAGCAGCCCTCCGGGACAGGTCTACGAGCAGTACTTC
CDR3 protein: CASSPPGQVYEQYF

clone size: NA
D gene: NA
V gene: TRBV4-2
J gene: TRBJ2-3
CDR3 DNA: TGTGCCAGCAGCCAAGTACCGGTGACTAGCACAGATACGCAGTATTTT
CDR3 protein: CASSQVPVTSTDTQYF

clone size: NA
D gene: TRBD1
V gene: TRBV19
J gene: TRBJ1-1
CDR3 DNA: TGTGCCAGTCACAGGGGGGATGAAGCTTTCTTT
CDR3 protein: CASHRGDEAFF

clone size: NA
D gene: NA
V gene: TRBV6-5
J gene: TRBJ1-4
CDR3 DNA: TGTGCCAGCAGACGAGGGGAAAAACTGTTTTTT
CDR3 protein: CASRRGEKLFF

clone size: NA
D gene: NA
V gene: TRBV27
J gene: TRBJ2-3
CDR3 DNA: TGTGCCAGCAGGGCGGGACGGCGAGATACGCAGTATTTT
CDR3 protein: CASRAGRRDTQYF

clone size: NA
D gene: NA
V gene: TRBV7-9
J gene: TRBJ2-1
CDR3 DNA: TGTGCCAGCAGAGGGGTTTCCGGGACACTGGACAATGAGCAGTTCTTC
CDR3 protein: CASRGVSGTLDNEQFF

clone size: once
D gene: TRBD2
V gene: TRBV18
J gene: TRBJ2-1
CDR3 DNA: TGTGCCAGCTCACCACCGACAAGCGGGAAGTACAATGAGCAGTTCTTC
CDR3 protein: CASSPPTSGKYNEQFF

clone size: once
D gene: TRBD2
V gene: TRBV3-1/TRBV3-2
J gene: TRBJ2-3
CDR3 DNA: TGTGCCAGCAGTCTGAATCCGGGACTAGCAACAGATACGCAGTATTTT
CDR3 protein: CASSLNPGLATDTQYF

clone size: NA
D gene: TRBD2
V gene: TRBV30
J gene: TRBJ2-2
CDR3 DNA: TGTGCCTGGAGTGCGGGACTACCGCCCACCGGGGAGCTGTTTTTT
CDR3 protein: CAWSAGLPPTGELFF

clone size: NA
D gene: TRBD2
V gene: TRBV7-2
J gene: TRBJ2-1
CDR3 DNA: TGTGCCAGCAGCTCTAGTGGGTGGATAGCGGGAGGGTATGAGCAGTTCTTC
CDR3 protein: CASSSSGWIAGGYEQFF

clone size: NA
D gene: NA
V gene: TRBV7-2
J gene: TRBJ2-7
CDR3 DNA: TGTGCCAGCAGCACGCCCACCAGATACGAGCAGTACTTC
CDR3 protein: CASSTPTRYEQYF

clone size: NA
D gene: TRBD2
V gene: TRBV30
J gene: TRBJ2-2
CDR3 DNA: TGTGCCTGGAGTGGGCTAGCGGGGGTATTTACCGGGGAGCTGTTTTTT
CDR3 protein: CAWSGLAGVFTGELFF

clone size: few
D gene: NA
V gene: TRBV7-9
J gene: TRBJ1-6
CDR3 DNA: TGTGCCAGCAGTGGAGAACTCGGACTTTATAATTCACCCCTCCACTTT
CDR3 protein: CASSGELGLYNSPLHF

clone size: once
D gene: TRBD2
V gene: TRBV7-9
J gene: TRBJ2-3
CDR3 DNA: TGTGCCAGCAGCCCGCTAGCGGGAGGGTACACAGATACGCAGTATTTT
CDR3 protein: CASSPLAGGYTDTQYF

clone size: NA
D gene: NA
V gene: TRBV5-1
J gene: TRBJ1-2
CDR3 DNA: TGCGCCAGCAGCCCGGCAACAGGGCCTACTGGCTACACCTTC
CDR3 protein: CASSPATGPTGYTF

clone size: NA
D gene: TRBD2
V gene: TRBV19
J gene: TRBJ2-1
CDR3 DNA: TGTGCCAGTAGTATACGCCCTAGCGGAGTTTCCTATGAGCAGTTCTTC
CDR3 protein: CASSIRPSGVSYEQFF

clone size: NA
D gene: TRBD2
V gene: TRBV5-1
J gene: TRBJ2-1
CDR3 DNA: TGCGCCAGCAGCTTCGGAACTAGCGGGAACAATGAGCAGTTCTTC
CDR3 protein: CASSFGTSGNNEQFF

clone size: NA
D gene: NA
V gene: TRBV27
J gene: TRBJ1-4
CDR3 DNA: TGTGCCAGCAGTTTATACGGGGATAATGAAAAACTGTTTTTT
CDR3 protein: CASSLYGDNEKLFF

clone size: NA
D gene: NA
V gene: TRBV5-4
J gene: TRBJ2-3
CDR3 DNA: TGTGCCAGCAGCTTTGGGTTCGGGGGAGTGGCTACAGATACGCAGTATTTT
CDR3 protein: CASSFGFGGVATDTQYF

clone size: NA
D gene: NA
V gene: TRBV30
J gene: TRBJ2-7
CDR3 DNA: TGTGCCTGGGGTATCGGAGACGAGCAGTACTTC
CDR3 protein: CAWGIGDEQYF

clone size: NA
D gene: NA
V gene: TRBV5-1
J gene: TRBJ1-1
CDR3 DNA: TGCGCCAGCAGCTTGGGTACACGAAACACTGAAGCTTTCTTT
CDR3 protein: CASSLGTRNTEAFF

clone size: few
D gene: TRBD2
V gene: TRBV10-3
J gene: TRBJ2-7
CDR3 DNA: TGTGCCATCTCCGGACTAGCGGGAGACGTCTCTGGAGAGCAGTACTTC
CDR3 protein: CAISGLAGDVSGEQYF

clone size: NA
D gene: TRBD2
V gene: TRBV14
J gene: TRBJ2-3
CDR3 DNA: TGTGCCAGCAGCCCGCCACTAGCGGGTTACGCAGATACGCAGTATTTT
CDR3 protein: CASSPPLAGYADTQYF

clone size: NA
D gene: NA
V gene: TRBV6-5
J gene: TRBJ1-2
CDR3 DNA: TGTGCCAGCACTGTGGGGGGATACGAGTATGGCTACACCTTC
CDR3 protein: CASTVGGYEYGYTF

clone size: NA
D gene: NA
V gene: TRBV9
J gene: TRBJ1-1
CDR3 DNA: TGTGCCAGCAGCCCCGGGTTGAGGCCGAACACTGAAGCTTTCTTT
CDR3 protein: CASSPGLRPNTEAFF

clone size: NA
D gene: TRBD2
V gene: TRBV19
J gene: TRBJ2-1
CDR3 DNA: TGTGCCAGTAGTACCTCCGCCCTCGCGGGAGTGAAAAATGAGCAGTTCTTC
CDR3 protein: CASSTSALAGVKNEQFF

clone size: NA
D gene: NA
V gene: TRBV3-1/TRBV3-2
J gene: TRBJ1-3
CDR3 DNA: TGTGCCAGCAGTCGACAACCTGGAAACACCATATATTTT
CDR3 protein: CASSRQPGNTIYF

clone size: NA
D gene: NA
V gene: TRBV19
J gene: TRBJ2-3
CDR3 DNA: TGTGCCAGTTCGTTCCAGCGGGACATTGGAGATACGCAGTATTTT
CDR3 protein: CASSFQRDIGDTQYF

clone size: NA
D gene: NA
V gene: TRBV5-1
J gene: TRBJ1-4
CDR3 DNA: TGCGCCAGCAGCCCGACGGACAGCGAAAAACTGTTTTTT
CDR3 protein: CASSPTDSEKLFF

clone size: NA
D gene: NA
V gene: TRBV5-1
J gene: TRBJ1-1
CDR3 DNA: TGCGCCAGCCGTGGTACAGAGAACACTGAAGCTTTCTTT
CDR3 protein: CASRGTENTEAFF

clone size: few
D gene: NA
V gene: TRBV6-2/TRBV6-3
J gene: TRBJ2-1
CDR3 DNA: TGTGCCAGCAGTCCCTGGGAAGCGGATAATTACAATGAGCAGTTCTTC
CDR3 protein: CASSPWEADNYNEQFF

clone size: NA
D gene: TRBD1
V gene: TRBV5-1
J gene: TRBJ1-1
CDR3 DNA: TGCGCCAGCGGGACAGGAACCATGAACACTGAAGCTTTCTTT
CDR3 protein: CASGTGTMNTEAFF

clone size: NA
D gene: TRBD2
V gene: TRBV2
J gene: TRBJ2-7
CDR3 DNA: TGTGCCAGCAGTGGTACGGGACTAGCGGGAAGTGAGCAGTACTTC
CDR3 protein: CASSGTGLAGSEQYF

clone size: few
D gene: NA
V gene: TRBV27
J gene: TRBJ2-2
CDR3 DNA: TGTGCCAGCAGCTTGGTCAGGAACACCGGGGAGCTGTTTTTT
CDR3 protein: CASSLVRNTGELFF

clone size: NA
D gene: TRBD1
V gene: TRBV5-1
J gene: TRBJ2-3
CDR3 DNA: TGCGCCAGCAGCTTGCGAGGGACAGGGGGAGATACGCAGTATTTT
CDR3 protein: CASSLRGTGGDTQYF

clone size: NA
D gene: TRBD2
V gene: TRBV27
J gene: TRBJ2-3
CDR3 DNA: TGTGCCAGCACTAAGGGACTAGCGGGGTTTAGCACAGATACGCAGTATTTT
CDR3 protein: CASTKGLAGFSTDTQYF

clone size: once
D gene: TRBD1
V gene: TRBV20-1
J gene: TRBJ1-5
CDR3 DNA: TGCAGTGCTAGTCTACAGGGGGCAGGACAGCCCCAGCATTTT
CDR3 protein: CSASLQGAGQPQHF

clone size: NA
D gene: TRBD2
V gene: TRBV20-1
J gene: TRBJ2-5
CDR3 DNA: TGCAGTGCTAGTTGGGCTAGCGGGAGGGTACAGGCAGAGACCCAGTACTTC
CDR3 protein: CSASWASGRVQAETQYF